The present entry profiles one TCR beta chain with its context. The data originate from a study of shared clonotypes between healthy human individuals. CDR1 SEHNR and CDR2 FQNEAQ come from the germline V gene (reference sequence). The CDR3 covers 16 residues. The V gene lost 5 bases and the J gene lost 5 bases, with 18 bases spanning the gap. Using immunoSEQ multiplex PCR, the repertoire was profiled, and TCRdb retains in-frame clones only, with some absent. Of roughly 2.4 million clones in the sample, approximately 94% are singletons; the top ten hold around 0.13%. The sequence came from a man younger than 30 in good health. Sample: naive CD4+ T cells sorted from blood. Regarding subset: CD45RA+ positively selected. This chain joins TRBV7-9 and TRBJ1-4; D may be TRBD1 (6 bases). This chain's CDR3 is CASSQHGGAPNEKLFF. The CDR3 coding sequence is TGTGCCAGCAGCCAACACGGGGGCGCCCCGAATGAAAAACTGTTTTTT.